This entry is about one T cell receptor (beta chain). The antigen is unknown. Using immunoSEQ multiplex PCR, the repertoire was profiled, and TCRdb retains in-frame clones only, with some absent. This sample carries 75,000 to 100,000 clones, 70% to 90% of them seen once, and the ten largest clones take around 13%. These data are taken from a study of T cell responses to AZD1222 COVID-19 vaccine. Regarding the study as a whole: Repertoires in all cases were sampled only once the peak T cell response had passed.

Looked up from germline, CDR1 is SGHVS and CDR2 is FQNEAQ. The CDR3 is 14 residues long. V lost 5 bases to trimming and J lost 2 bases, with 10 bases between them. Sequenced material: peripheral blood, taken on day 0 of AZD1222 vaccination. The receptor was isolated from an adult in good health. The V and J genes are TRBV7-8 and TRBJ1-5; TRBD1 is a possible D gene (5 bases). CDR3 DNA: TGTGCCAGCAGCCGAGCAGGGCGCAATCAGCCCCAGCATTTT. It codes for CASSRAGRNQPQHF.